The text below deals with one T cell receptor (beta chain). Antigen specificity is unknown. With 60 Vbeta and 13 Jbeta primers, the PCR was carried out. How the authors handled the data: Among the unique TCR beta chains that a later analysis counted, about 84 million in all, 10 million to 14 million were shared. Measured with immunoSEQ multiplex PCR; TCRdb has only the in-frame clones, and not every one. V and J calls and clone size follow that table, whereas D and trimming were derived from the DNA. The sample has about 120,000 clones; roughly 78% are singletons. This entry is derived from a study of cytomegalovirus exposure and HLA in healthy donors. Overall study context: Out of around 360 genotyped donors, about 80% belonged to the Caucasian-associated ancestry cluster. Study-level results: A link between a missense DCLRE1C variant and TCR beta V- and J-gene trimming emerged from a later analysis. Reports state that TCR beta sequences accurately predicted most subjects' HLA-A and HLA-B alleles.

Germline-derived CDR1 and CDR2 are MDHEN and SYDVKM. This CDR3 is 17 amino acids long. Trimming took 6 bases from V and 2 from J; bases not matched to a gene: 12. The clonotype was recovered from a woman between 25 and 40 years old in good health and CMV-seropositive. Specimen: PBMCs. The genes are TRBV28 and TRBJ1-5, with 8 bases aligning to TRBD1. The CDR3 sequence: CASSTTGGTLGNQPQHF. As DNA, the CDR3 is TGTGCCAGCAGCACTACAGGGGGGACCTTAGGCAATCAGCCCCAGCATTTT.